This T cell receptor (beta chain) was retrieved from a study of neurological immune-mediated disorders. This clonotype was counted many times. TCRdb re-analysed the 5' RACE reads in MiXCR, keeping a single row per CDR3 protein. Of around 90,000 distinct CDR3 sequences listed, about 13% are singletons. As to time point: longitudinal time-point 2. The CDR3 is 15 amino acids. Germline CDR1 and CDR2: MDHEN and SYDVKM. The germline V and J ends were trimmed by 7 bases and 2 bases, with 18 bases remaining between them. The V call is TRBV28, the J call TRBJ2-7; possible D gene TRBD2, 6 bases. The sequencing input was PBMCs. The clonotype was recovered from a female donor with HTLV-1-associated myelopathy (HAM/TSP). As DNA, the CDR3 is TGTGCCAGCATCAGAGGAGGGTACTCGACCTACGAGCAGTACTTC. Amino acid sequence: CASIRGGYSTYEQYF. The full variable domain, with the rest looked up from reference TRBV28 and TRBJ2-7, is DVKVTQSSRYLVKRTGEKVFLECVQDMDHENMFWYRQDPGLGLRLIYFSYDVKMKEKGDIPEGYSVSREKKERFSLILESASTNQTSMYLCASIRGGYSTYEQYFGPGTRLTVT.